This is a list of T cell receptor beta chains from one sample in a study of T cell responses to AZD1222 COVID-19 vaccine. Only in-frame clones appear in the TCRdb table, and some are missing; sequencing was by immunoSEQ multiplex PCR. The sample lists 150,000 to 200,000 clones; about 92% were seen once. The sequencing here drew on peripheral blood, taken on day 0 of AZD1222 vaccination. These receptors came from an adult in good health. The conserved cysteine and the conserved F or W are not part of the CDR3 here. The order of the fields is V gene, J gene, CDR3 protein.

TRBV7-2,TRBJ1-6,ASSGGQGPYNSPLH
TRBV11-1,TRBJ2-1,ASSFGRLPRSNEQF
TRBV5-8,TRBJ1-5,ASTRGGRPQH
TRBV30,TRBJ1-5,ACSRGPNQPQH
TRBV7-3,TRBJ2-3,ASSLGGPTDTQY
TRBV24-1,TRBJ2-7,ATSDPSGTGDEQY
TRBV7-3,TRBJ2-6,ASRSGSGANVLT
TRBV5-1,TRBJ2-6,ASRITNSGANVLT
TRBV11-1,TRBJ2-7,ASRLAGNSYEQY
TRBV10-3,TRBJ1-5,AIGTGDLNQPQH
TRBV27,TRBJ1-1,ASSLWGTLNTEAF